Below are 2 T cell receptor beta chains sequenced from a single sample in a study of early stage breast cancer tumors. Sequencing was performed with immunoSEQ multiplex PCR; in TCRdb, only in-frame clones are kept and a portion is missing. The data hold about 72,000 clones, with roughly 80% observed a single time. The sequencing sample was made of blood. The receptors here all came from a person in their sixties or seventies with breast cancer.

This clone was seen only a few times. V usage is TRBV5-6 and J usage is TRBJ1-1; TRBD1 aligns across 8 bases. CDR1 is SGHDT, CDR2 YYEEEE, per germline. The CDR3 covers 14 residues. Trimming removed 6 bases from V and 1 base from J; junction bases left unmatched: 5. This chain's CDR3 is CASMRTGRNTEAFF. The DNA of the CDR3 is TGTGCCAGCATGCGGACAGGGAGGAACACTGAAGCTTTCTTT. The full variable domain, its missing parts supplied by reference TRBV5-6 and TRBJ1-1, is DAGVTQSPTHLIKTRGQQVTLRCSPKSGHDTVSWYQQALGQGPQFIFQYYEEEERQRGNFPDRFSGHQFPNYSSELNVNALLLGDSALYLCASMRTGRNTEAFFGQGTRLTVV.

J is TRBJ2-4 and V is TRBV6-1; D call uncertain. Trimming pared 8 bases from V and 1 base from J, leaving 9 bases between. Per the germline V gene, CDR1 is MNHNS and CDR2 is SASEGT. The CDR3 is made up of 13 amino acids. The CDR3 DNA reads TGTGCCAGCTTTTGGCAGGCCAAAAACATTCAGTACTTC. This translates into CASFWQAKNIQYF.